The 14 T cell receptor beta chains below were found in one sample sequenced in a study of glioma-infiltrating T cells. Amplification of TCR alpha and beta CDR3 regions from RNA used iRepertoire nested multiplex PCR. From the multiplex PCR reads, TCRdb called clonotypes with MiXCR, one entry per CDR3 protein. The sample has 150,000 to 200,000 distinct CDR3 sequences, roughly 45% seen once. What was sequenced was glioma tissue, nonneoplastic brain tissue, or PBMCs (not recorded which). These receptors were collected from a human donor with low-grade glioma or glioblastoma, undergoing nonglioma brain surgery, or in good health (not recorded which).

A few counts support this clonotype. A much bigger clone sits one base away, suggesting this may be a read error. DNA of the CDR3: TGTGCCAGCAGCTTTTCGGGGTTGAGCAAAGATACGCAGTATTTT. Translated, it gives CASSFSGLSKDTQYF. This chain uses TRBV11-2 with TRBJ2-3, with D possibly being TRBD2 (5 bases). The CDR3 consists of 15 residues. CDR1 and CDR2 (germline): SGHAT, FQNNGV.

In this sample, this clonotype turned up many times. The gene calls are TRBV20-1 and TRBJ2-1, with 9 bases lining up with TRBD2. After removal of 4 bases from V and 9 bases from J, the junction contained 4 bases not matched to a gene. CDR3 length: 12 residues. Germline assignment: CDR1 DFQATT and CDR2 SNEGSKA (reference sequence). In DNA, the CDR3 is TGCAGTGCTATAGCGGGAGTGACTGAGCAGTTCTTC. Residues: CSAIAGVTEQFF.

This clonotype has ten or more counts. The chain uses TRBV28 and TRBJ1-2, with D possibly TRBD1 on 5 matching bases. Trimming took off 2 bases at V and 4 bases at J, with 14 bases between the two ends. CDR1 is MDHEN and CDR2 is SYDVKM in the germline V gene. The CDR3 totals 15 residues. The CDR3 here is CASSLGSGNLYGYTF. The CDR3 DNA follows: TGTGCCAGCAGTTTAGGGTCAGGGAACCTCTATGGCTACACCTTC.

This clonotype was counted many times. This sequence joins TRBV20-1 and TRBJ2-2, with D possibly matching TRBD1 (6 bases). The CDR3 is made up of 15 amino acids. Between the trimmed V and J ends, which lost 2 bases and 0 bases, there was a span of 10 bases. Germline CDR1 is DFQATT and CDR2 is SNEGSKA (reference sequence). The DNA for the CDR3 is TGCAGTGCTAGACCGGGACAAGCGAACACCGGGGAGCTGTTTTTT. Protein: CSARPGQANTGELFF.

Regarding this clonotype: A read error is possible here, since a much larger clone lies one base away. The chain combines TRBV20-1 with TRBJ2-7, with 8 bases fitting TRBD2. The length of the CDR3 is 16 residues. Germline CDR1 DFQATT, CDR2 SNEGSKA (reference sequence). V dropped 4 bases and J dropped 4; count of bases not matched to a gene: 15. Written as DNA, the CDR3 is TGCAGTGCTAAAAGTGGAGCGGGGGCCTCTGAGTACGAGCAGTACTTC. Translating gives CSAKSGAGASEYEQYF.

To note about this clonotype: With a much larger clone just one base away, this may be a read error. The J gene is TRBJ2-7, the V gene TRBV20-1; no firm D call. Trimming shortened V by 4 bases and J by 4 bases, and 14 bases separated the two germline ends. Germline assignment: CDR1 DFQATT and CDR2 SNEGSKA (reference sequence). CDR3 length equals 13 residues. Written as DNA, the CDR3 is TGCAGTGCTACAAAAACAGAGGCGTACGAGCAGTACTTC. Translating gives CSATKTEAYEQYF.

This clonotype was found many times. This sequence joins TRBV15 and TRBJ2-7, with TRBD2 matching over 9 bases. The junction had 8 bases not matched to a gene; V was cut back by 5 bases and J by 0 bases. CDR1 and CDR2 (germline): LNHNV, YYDKDF (reference sequence). CDR3 length equals 16 residues. In DNA form, the CDR3 reads TGTGCCACCAGCGGCCGAGCGGGAGGTAGCTCCTACGAGCAGTACTTC. The encoded protein is CATSGRAGGSSYEQYF.

Turning to this clonotype: A clone one base away is much larger, so this may be a read error. The conserved phenylalanine or tryptophan is not found at the CDR3 terminus, so this likely reflects a read error. V is TRBV20-1 and J is TRBJ2-7; no firm D call. Deletions cut 0 bases from V and 2 bases from J, with 14 bases between. CDR1 is DFQATT, CDR2 SNEGSKA, per germline (reference sequence). The CDR3 has 15 residues. The CDR3, as DNA: TGCAGTGCTAGAGACCCCCGGGCTCAGACCTACGAGCAGTACCTC. Translated: CSARDPRAQTYEQYL.

To note about this clonotype: A much bigger clone sits one base away, suggesting this may be a read error. The chain carries TRBV10-1 and TRBJ2-3, with 10 bases identical to TRBD2. The CDR3 has 15 residues. From germline, CDR1 is WNHNN and CDR2 SYGVQD (reference sequence). The CDR3 protein is CASSENWLAGDKQYF. CDR3 nucleotides: TGCGCCAGCAGTGAGAATTGGCTAGCGGGAGATAAGCAGTATTTT.

This clonotype occurred many times. V and J are TRBV28 and TRBJ2-7, with TRBD1 as a possible D gene (6 bases). This CDR3 comprises 13 residues. CDR1 is MDHEN, CDR2 SYDVKM, per germline. Trimming shortened V by 5 bases and J by 6 bases, and 14 bases separated the two germline ends. The CDR3 spells CASSETGNGEQYF. As DNA, the CDR3 is TGTGCCAGCAGTGAAACAGGGAATGGCGAGCAGTACTTC.

This clonotype was recorded a few times. J is TRBJ2-7 and V is TRBV18; TRBD2 aligns across 7 bases. The CDR3 contains 15 residues. Trimming cost V 1 base and J 6 bases; bases outside gene matches: 9. Germline loops: CDR1 KGHSH, CDR2 LQKENI. CDR3 loop: CASSPLGGVAGEQYF. CDR3 bases: TGTGCCAGCTCACCACTGGGGGGGGTGGCCGGCGAGCAGTACTTC.

To note about this clonotype: The conserved phenylalanine or tryptophan is not found at the CDR3 terminus, so this likely reflects a read error. J is TRBJ1-1 and V is TRBV5-4; a possible D gene is TRBD1 (6 bases). Germline V gene data show CDR1 as SGHNT and CDR2 as YYREEE (reference sequence). The length of the CDR3 is 14 residues. The germline V and J ends were trimmed by 3 bases and 7 bases, with 16 bases remaining between them. CDR3 region: CASSSLQGGHEAFL. CDR3 DNA sequence: TGTGCCAGCAGCTCACTACAGGGCGGGCATGAAGCTTTCCTT.

In the case of this clonotype: Possible read error: a much larger clone is one base away. V usage is TRBV20-1 and J usage is TRBJ2-7; TRBD2 agrees at 8 bases. The CDR3 consists of 14 residues. With V trimmed by 6 bases and J by 2 bases, 9 bases remained unmatched. In germline, CDR1 is DFQATT, CDR2 SNEGSKA (reference sequence). Here the CDR3 reads CSAADSGRAYEQYF. The DNA of the CDR3 is TGCAGTGCGGCAGACAGCGGGAGAGCCTACGAGCAGTACTTC.

This clonotype has at least ten counts. The chain has TRBV24-1 and TRBJ2-3, with D tentatively TRBD2 (6 bases). The V end lost 3 bases, the J end lost 6 bases, and 18 bases lay between the germline ends. CDR1 and CDR2 (germline): KGHDR, SFDVKD. The CDR3 contains 16 residues. In nucleotides, the CDR3 is TGTGCCACCAGTGATCTAATCTCGGGAGATGGGGATACGCAGTATTTT. It yields the protein CATSDLISGDGDTQYF.